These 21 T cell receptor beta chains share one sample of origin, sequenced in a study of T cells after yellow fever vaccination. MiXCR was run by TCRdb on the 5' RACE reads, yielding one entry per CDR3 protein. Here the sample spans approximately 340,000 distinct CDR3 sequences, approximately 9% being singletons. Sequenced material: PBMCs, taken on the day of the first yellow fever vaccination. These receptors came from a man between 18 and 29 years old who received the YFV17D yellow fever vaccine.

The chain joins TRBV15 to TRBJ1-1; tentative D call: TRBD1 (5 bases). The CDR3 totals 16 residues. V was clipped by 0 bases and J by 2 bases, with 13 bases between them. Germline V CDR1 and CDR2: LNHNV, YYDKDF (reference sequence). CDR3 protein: CATSRDPGQANTEAFF. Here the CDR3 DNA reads TGTGCCACCAGCAGAGATCCAGGGCAGGCTAACACTGAAGCTTTCTTT.

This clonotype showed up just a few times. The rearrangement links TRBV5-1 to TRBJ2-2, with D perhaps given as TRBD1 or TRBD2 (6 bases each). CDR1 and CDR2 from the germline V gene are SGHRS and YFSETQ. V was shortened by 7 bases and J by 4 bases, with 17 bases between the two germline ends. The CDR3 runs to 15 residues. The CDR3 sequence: CASRVTGGGTGELFF. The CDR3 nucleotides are TGCGCCAGCCGGGTAACCGGGGGCGGCACCGGGGAGCTGTTTTTT. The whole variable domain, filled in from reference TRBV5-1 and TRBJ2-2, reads KAGVTQTPRYLIKTRGQQVTLSCSPISGHRSVSWYQQTPGQGLQFLFEYFSETQRNKGNFPGRFSGRQFSNSRSEMNVSTLELGDSALYLCASRVTGGGTGELFFGEGSRLTVL.

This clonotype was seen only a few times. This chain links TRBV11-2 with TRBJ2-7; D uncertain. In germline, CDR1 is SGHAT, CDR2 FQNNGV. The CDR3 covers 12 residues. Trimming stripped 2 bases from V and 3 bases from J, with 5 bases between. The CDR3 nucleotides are TGTGCCAGCAGCTTAATTCACTACGAGCAGTACTTC. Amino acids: CASSLIHYEQYF.

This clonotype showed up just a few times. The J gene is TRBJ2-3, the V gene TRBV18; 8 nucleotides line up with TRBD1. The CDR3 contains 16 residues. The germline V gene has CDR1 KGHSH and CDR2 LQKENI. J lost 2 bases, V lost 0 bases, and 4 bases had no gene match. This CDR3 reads CASSPPGQGATDTQYF. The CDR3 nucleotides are TGTGCCAGCTCACCACCGGGGCAGGGGGCCACAGATACGCAGTATTTT.

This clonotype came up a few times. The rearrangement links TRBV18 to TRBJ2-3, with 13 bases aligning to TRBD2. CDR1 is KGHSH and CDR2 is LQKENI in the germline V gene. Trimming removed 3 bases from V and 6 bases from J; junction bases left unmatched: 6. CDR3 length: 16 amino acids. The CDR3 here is CASSPRTSGGGDTQYF. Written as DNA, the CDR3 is TGTGCCAGCTCACCGAGGACTAGCGGGGGAGGGGATACGCAGTATTTT.

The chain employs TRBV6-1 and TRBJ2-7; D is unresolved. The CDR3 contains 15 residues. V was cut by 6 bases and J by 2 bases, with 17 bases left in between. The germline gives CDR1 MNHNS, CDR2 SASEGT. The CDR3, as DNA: TGTGCCAGCAGGACCGGGCAGGAGCTGACCTACGAGCAGTACTTC. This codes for CASRTGQELTYEQYF.

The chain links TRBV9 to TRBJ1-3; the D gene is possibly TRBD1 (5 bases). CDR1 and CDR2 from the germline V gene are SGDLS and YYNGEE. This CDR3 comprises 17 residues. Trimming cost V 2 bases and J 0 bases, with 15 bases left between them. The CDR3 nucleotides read TGTGCCAGCAGCGTGACAGCATCCAAAAGCTCTGGAAACACCATATATTTT. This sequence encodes CASSVTASKSSGNTIYF.

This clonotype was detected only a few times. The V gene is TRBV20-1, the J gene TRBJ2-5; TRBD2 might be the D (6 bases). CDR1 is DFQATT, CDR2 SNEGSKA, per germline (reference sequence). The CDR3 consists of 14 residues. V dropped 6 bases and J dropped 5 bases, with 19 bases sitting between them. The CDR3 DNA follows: TGCAGTGCCGCGGCCACTAGCTTCTGGGAGACCCAGTACTTC. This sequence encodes CSAAATSFWETQYF.

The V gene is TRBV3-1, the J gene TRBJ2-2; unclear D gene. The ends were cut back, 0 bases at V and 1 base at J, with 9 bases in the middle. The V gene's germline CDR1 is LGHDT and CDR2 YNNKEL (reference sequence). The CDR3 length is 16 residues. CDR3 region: CASSQDGPLNTGELFF. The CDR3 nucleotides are TGTGCCAGCAGCCAAGACGGCCCGCTGAACACCGGGGAGCTGTTTTTT.

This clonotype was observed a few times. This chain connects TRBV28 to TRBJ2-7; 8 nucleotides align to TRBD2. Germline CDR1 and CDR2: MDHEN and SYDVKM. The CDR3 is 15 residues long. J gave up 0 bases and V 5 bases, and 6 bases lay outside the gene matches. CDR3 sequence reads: CASSPRGGPSYEQYV. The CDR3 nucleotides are TGTGCCAGCAGTCCCCGGGGGGGGCCCTCCTACGAGCAGTACGTC.

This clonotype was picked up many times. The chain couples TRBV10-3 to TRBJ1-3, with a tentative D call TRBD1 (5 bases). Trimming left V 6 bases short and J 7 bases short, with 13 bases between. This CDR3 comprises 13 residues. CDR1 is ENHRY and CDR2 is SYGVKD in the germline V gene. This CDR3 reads CAISDAGRNTIYF. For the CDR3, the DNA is TGTGCCATCAGCGACGCAGGGAGGAACACCATATATTTT.

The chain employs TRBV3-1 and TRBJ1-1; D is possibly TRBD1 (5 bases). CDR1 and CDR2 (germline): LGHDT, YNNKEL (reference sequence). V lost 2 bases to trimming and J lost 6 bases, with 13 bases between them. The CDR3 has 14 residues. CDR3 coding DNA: TGTGCCAGCAGCCAACTAAGGGACGGACCTGAAGCTTTCTTT. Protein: CASSQLRDGPEAFF.

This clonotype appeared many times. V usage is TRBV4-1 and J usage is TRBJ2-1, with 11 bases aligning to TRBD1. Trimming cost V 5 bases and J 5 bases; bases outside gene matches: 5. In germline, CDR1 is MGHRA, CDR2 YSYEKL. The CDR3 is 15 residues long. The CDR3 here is CASSGQGATNNEQFF. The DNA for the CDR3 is TGCGCCAGCAGCGGACAGGGGGCCACTAACAATGAGCAGTTCTTC.

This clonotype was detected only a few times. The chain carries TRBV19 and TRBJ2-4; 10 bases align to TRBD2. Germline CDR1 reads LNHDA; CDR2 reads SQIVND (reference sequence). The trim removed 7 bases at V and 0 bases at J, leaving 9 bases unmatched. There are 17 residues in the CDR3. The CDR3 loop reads CASTPSLAGVAKNIQYF. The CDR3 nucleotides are TGTGCCAGTACCCCCAGCCTAGCGGGGGTAGCCAAAAACATTCAGTACTTC.

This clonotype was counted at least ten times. The CDR3 DNA follows: TGTGCCAGCAGTCCAACGATCGGGGCCGAGCAGTACTTC. It encodes CASSPTIGAEQYF. The chain combines TRBV27 with TRBJ2-7; D tentatively fits TRBD1 or TRBD2 (5 bases each). V lost 5 bases to trimming and J lost 6 bases, with 14 bases between them. Germline V CDR1 and CDR2: MNHEY, SMNVEV (reference sequence). This CDR3 region has 13 residues.

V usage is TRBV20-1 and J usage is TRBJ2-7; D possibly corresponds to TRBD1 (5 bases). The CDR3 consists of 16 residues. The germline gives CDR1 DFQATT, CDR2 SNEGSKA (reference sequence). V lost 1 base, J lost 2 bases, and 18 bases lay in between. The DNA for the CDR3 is TGCAGTGCTAGAGTATTGTTGCTTGACAGAACCTACGAGCAGTACTTC. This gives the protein CSARVLLLDRTYEQYF.

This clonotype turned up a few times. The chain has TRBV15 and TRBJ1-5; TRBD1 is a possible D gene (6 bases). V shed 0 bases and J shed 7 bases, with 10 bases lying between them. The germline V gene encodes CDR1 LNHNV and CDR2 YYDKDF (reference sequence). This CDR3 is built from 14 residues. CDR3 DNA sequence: TGTGCCACCAGCAGAGAGGGGGGGACACAGCCCCAGCATTTT. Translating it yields CATSREGGTQPQHF.

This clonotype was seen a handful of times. The CDR3 reads CASSRDRGPNEQFF. In DNA, the CDR3 is TGTGCCAGTAGTAGGGACAGGGGTCCCAATGAGCAGTTCTTC. The rearrangement joins TRBV19 to TRBJ2-1; 10 bases are a match to TRBD1. The J segment lost 6 bases and the V segment lost 4 bases, leaving 3 bases of the junction unmatched. Germline values: CDR1 LNHDA, CDR2 SQIVND (reference sequence). There are 14 residues in the CDR3.

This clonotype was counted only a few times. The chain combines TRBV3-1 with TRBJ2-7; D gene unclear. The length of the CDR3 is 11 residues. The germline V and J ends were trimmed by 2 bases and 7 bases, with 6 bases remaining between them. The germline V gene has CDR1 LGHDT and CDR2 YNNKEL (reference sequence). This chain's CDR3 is CASSQSREQYF. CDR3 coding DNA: TGTGCCAGCAGCCAATCGAGGGAGCAGTACTTC.

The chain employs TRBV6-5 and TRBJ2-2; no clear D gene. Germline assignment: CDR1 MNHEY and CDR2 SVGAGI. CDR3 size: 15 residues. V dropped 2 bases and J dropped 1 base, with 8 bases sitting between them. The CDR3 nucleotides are TGTGCCAGCAGTTACCCGGATATGAACACCGGGGAGCTGTTTTTT. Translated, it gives CASSYPDMNTGELFF.

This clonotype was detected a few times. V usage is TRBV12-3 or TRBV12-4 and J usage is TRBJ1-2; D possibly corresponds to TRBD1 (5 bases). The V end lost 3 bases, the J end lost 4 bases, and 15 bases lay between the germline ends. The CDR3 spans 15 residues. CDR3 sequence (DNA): TGTGCCAGCAGTTTTAGCAGGGAAGAAAGCTATGGCTACACCTTC. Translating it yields CASSFSREESYGYTF.